There are a few counts of the clone carrying this TCR beta chain. What it binds is unknown. CDR3 length equals 15 residues. After removal of 2 bases from V and 1 base from J, the junction contained 2 bases not matched to a gene. Germline V gene data show CDR1 as MNHEY and CDR2 as SVGEGT. These data come from a study of CD8 T cells in ankylosing spondylitis. Study results and caveats: Blood from ankylosing spondylitis patients appeared to carry a characteristic roughly 8-variant TCR beta motif. Clones that were linked to disease were CD8+ and were relatively rare in peripheral blood. Significant enrichment of disease-linked clones was reported in matched ankylosing spondylitis synovial fluid.

Each CDR3 protein is one row after TCRdb ran MiXCR on the 5' RACE reads. The repertoire includes around 480,000 distinct CDR3 sequences, 15% to 20% of them detected once, and 1% sits in the top ten. This clonotype originated in a male donor with ankylosing spondylitis. The sequenced sample was blood, either unsorted or a sorted T cell fraction (not recorded which). This chain links TRBV6-2 or TRBV6-3 with TRBJ2-5; the match to TRBD2 covers 9 bases. CDR3: CASSYLAGPQETQYF. The CDR3 DNA reads TGTGCCAGCAGTTACCTAGCGGGGCCCCAAGAGACCCAGTACTTC.